The 19 T cell receptor beta chains below were found in one sample sequenced in a study of T-cell reconstitution after alpha-beta-depleted transplantation in children. Preparation of the TCRbeta library used unique molecular identifiers. TCRdb ran MiXCR on the PCR reads and lists one entry per CDR3 protein. The repertoire holds some 200,000 distinct CDR3 sequences, with 8% to 9.5% as singletons. This sample comprised PBMCs from the stem cell graft donor, obtained from the stem cell graft. The receptors here all came from a human donor who donated a stem cell graft to a child with acute lymphoblastic leukemia.

This clonotype was recorded a few times. The chain links TRBV14 to TRBJ1-2, with 9 bases identical to TRBD1. V gave up 4 bases and J gave up 2 bases; unmatched junction bases: 2. Germline V gives CDR1 SGHDN, CDR2 FVKESK. The length of the CDR3 is 14 residues. For the CDR3, the DNA is TGTGCCAGCAGCCTCGGGACAGGGAACTATGGCTACACCTTC. Translating it yields CASSLGTGNYGYTF.

The table lists this clonotype with many counts. This chain joins TRBV27 and TRBJ1-5; D perhaps matches TRBD1 (6 bases). Trimming removed 1 base from V and 7 bases from J, with 8 bases in between. In germline, CDR1 is MNHEY, CDR2 SMNVEV (reference sequence). The CDR3 loop spans 13 amino acids. The CDR3 sequence: CASSLWGAQPQHF. CDR3 nucleotides: TGTGCCAGCAGTTTATGGGGGGCCCAGCCCCAGCATTTT.

The sample holds many counts of this clonotype. The V and J genes are TRBV6-5 and TRBJ2-1; 14 bases are a match to TRBD2. Germline CDR1 reads MNHEY; CDR2 reads SVGAGI. V shed 4 bases and J 9 bases; nucleotides not matched to a gene: 14. This CDR3 is 18 amino acids long. The CDR3 region has the DNA TGTGCCAGCAGTTCCCCGACTAGCGGGGGGGTACAAGGCGGTGAGCAGTTCTTC. Protein product: CASSSPTSGGVQGGEQFF.

The chain combines TRBV5-1 with TRBJ2-2, with a weak D call TRBD1 (5 bases). CDR1 is SGHRS, CDR2 YFSETQ, per germline. CDR3 length: 15 amino acids. Trimming shortened V by 2 bases and J by 6 bases, and 14 bases separated the two germline ends. The CDR3 DNA reads TGCGCCAGCAGCTTAGACAGCTCCTACTCCGGGGAGCTGTTTTTT. It encodes CASSLDSSYSGELFF.

This clonotype was found a few times. The rearrangement uses TRBV5-1 and TRBJ1-2, with 10 bases aligning to TRBD1. The V segment lost 4 bases and the J segment 8 bases; nucleotides outside the gene matches: 17. Germline values: CDR1 SGHRS, CDR2 YFSETQ. This CDR3 has 17 amino acids. The CDR3 loop is CASSLTPGQGRWEGYTF. The CDR3 coding sequence is TGCGCCAGCAGCCTTACTCCGGGACAGGGGCGATGGGAAGGCTACACCTTC.

This clonotype was recorded a few times. The V gene is TRBV5-1, the J gene TRBJ1-1, with D tentatively TRBD1 (5 bases). Trimming took 0 bases from V and 3 from J, leaving 18 bases between them. There are 17 residues in the CDR3. Per the germline V gene, CDR1 is SGHRS and CDR2 is YFSETQ. CDR3 sequence: CASSLGYGGRRDTEAFF. Here the CDR3 DNA reads TGCGCCAGCAGCTTGGGGTACGGGGGACGCAGGGACACTGAAGCTTTCTTT.

This clonotype was found a few times. The rearrangement uses TRBV4-1 and TRBJ1-4; the D gene is possibly TRBD1 (5 bases). Germline-derived CDR1 and CDR2 are MGHRA and YSYEKL. CDR3 length equals 15 residues. Trimming took 0 bases from V and 8 from J, leaving 13 bases between them. The CDR3 DNA reads as TGCGCCAGCAGCCAAGACTACCAGGGAAAAGAAAAACTGTTTTTT. Encoded protein: CASSQDYQGKEKLFF.

This clonotype was recorded a few times. The chain recombines TRBV12-3 or TRBV12-4 with TRBJ1-4, with 9 bases identical to TRBD1. The CDR3 runs to 14 residues. The J segment lost 9 bases and the V segment lost 3 bases, leaving 5 bases of the junction unmatched. CDR3 DNA: TGTGCCAGCAGTTTTGGGGGACAGGGCCAAAAACTGTTTTTT. It translates to CASSFGGQGQKLFF.

Many counts were recorded for this clonotype. The chain combines TRBV4-3 with TRBJ1-1; D gene uncertain. Trimming left V 0 bases short and J 11 bases short, with 13 bases between. The length of the CDR3 is 13 residues. Germline lookup yields CDR1 LGHNA and CDR2 YSLEER. This CDR3 reads CASSQDLTGPAFF. CDR3 nucleotide sequence: TGCGCCAGCAGCCAAGATTTAACGGGCCCCGCTTTCTTT.

The gene calls are TRBV30 and TRBJ1-5; no firm D call. The CDR3 spans 13 residues. Trimming stripped 2 bases from V and 7 bases from J, with 12 bases between. Germline V gene data show CDR1 as GTSNPN and CDR2 as SVGIG (reference sequence). The CDR3 nucleotides read TGTGCCTGGAGTAGCAAGTTCGGGCAGCCCCAGCATTTT. Translating gives CAWSSKFGQPQHF.

This clonotype was found many times. The chain is built from TRBV4-3 and TRBJ1-2; TRBD1 matches at 11 bases. Germline V gives CDR1 LGHNA, CDR2 YSLEER. V dropped 0 bases and J dropped 6; count of bases not matched to a gene: 3. This CDR3 spans 15 amino acids. The CDR3, as DNA: TGCGCCAGCAGCCAAGAAGGACAGGGGGCTAATGGCTACACCTTC. It specifies CASSQEGQGANGYTF.

This clonotype came up a few times. J is TRBJ2-7 and V is TRBV12-3 or TRBV12-4; 8 bases fit TRBD1. Unmatched junction bases numbered 9, after V lost 3 bases and J lost 5 bases. The CDR3 consists of 15 residues. DNA for the CDR3: TGTGCCAGCAGTTTTGGGCAGGGGGCTTTCAACGAGCAGTACTTC. This encodes CASSFGQGAFNEQYF.

This clonotype was detected ten times or more. The chain employs TRBV20-1 and TRBJ1-4; D may be TRBD1 (5 bases). The CDR3 has 11 residues. V was shortened by 6 bases and J by 8 bases, with 10 bases between the two germline ends. The germline CDR1 and CDR2 sequences are DFQATT and SNEGSKA (reference sequence). The DNA of the CDR3 is TGCAGTGCCACAGGACGGGAAAAACTGTTTTTT. Translating it yields CSATGREKLFF.

This clonotype was seen at least ten times. The rearrangement uses TRBV12-3 or TRBV12-4 and TRBJ1-6; unclear D gene. Trimming removed 2 bases at V and 8 bases at J, with 4 bases between. This CDR3 is 12 amino acids long. The CDR3 bases are TGTGCCAGCAGTTTAAGTTATTCACCCCTCCACTTT. It encodes CASSLSYSPLHF.

This clonotype has a count of ten or more. The V and J genes are TRBV10-3 and TRBJ1-1, with D hard to call. This CDR3 comprises 15 residues. Per the germline V gene, CDR1 is ENHRY and CDR2 is SYGVKD. Trimming shortened V by 8 bases and J by 3 bases, and 19 bases separated the two germline ends. For the CDR3, the DNA is TGTGCCATCTCCCACTTCACTGGACGGGACACTGAAGCTTTCTTT. It is translated as CAISHFTGRDTEAFF.

This clonotype was counted ten times or more. The chain has TRBV20-1 and TRBJ1-2; D unresolved. The V end lost 3 bases, the J end lost 7 bases, and 12 bases lay between the germline ends. This CDR3 contains 12 residues. Germline V CDR1 and CDR2: DFQATT, SNEGSKA (reference sequence). As DNA, the CDR3 is TGCAGTGCTAGTCGGAGTCTGGGTGGCTACACCTTC. Amino acid sequence: CSASRSLGGYTF.

Concerning this clonotype itself: Since the CDR3 does not end with the conserved phenylalanine or tryptophan, this likely comes from a read error. This chain links TRBV12-3 or TRBV12-4 with TRBJ1-2; 9 positions match TRBD1. The J segment lost 8 bases and the V segment lost 5 bases, leaving 9 bases of the junction unmatched. The length of the CDR3 is 14 residues. CDR3 amino acids: CASSRRGQGAGYTS. In DNA, the CDR3 is TGTGCCAGCAGTCGCAGGGGACAGGGTGCGGGCTACACCTCC.

This clonotype was detected ten times or more. The J gene is TRBJ2-7, the V gene TRBV5-5; D may be TRBD2 (5 bases). This CDR3 has 13 residues. Trimming stripped 1 base from V and 1 base from J, with 6 bases between. Germline V gene lookup returns CDR1 SGHKS and CDR2 YYEKEE (reference sequence). The CDR3: CASSLTGSYEQYF. The CDR3 DNA reads as TGTGCCAGCAGCTTGACGGGATCCTACGAGCAGTACTTC.

Turning to this clonotype: The junction differs from germline at one of its ends, possibly a read error. V usage is TRBV25-1 and J usage is TRBJ2-4, with D perhaps TRBD1 (6 bases). CDR1 is MGHDK, CDR2 SYGVNS, per germline. This CDR3 has 17 residues. In DNA, the CDR3 is TGTGCCAGCGGTGAATCAGCGGACAGAATAGCCAAAAACATTCAGTACTTC. Its protein product is CASGESADRIAKNIQYF.